This T cell receptor (beta chain) was sequenced during a study of T cell responses to AZD1222 COVID-19 vaccine. General study points: Researchers report vaccine-associated CD4 TCRs spanning spike, with dominance at 160-218 and 743-854. Compared with day 0, the breadth and depth of the Spike-specific TCR repertoire rose significantly after two doses of AZD1222. All repertoire sampling was performed exclusively after the peak T cell response.

Measured with immunoSEQ multiplex PCR; TCRdb has only the in-frame clones, and not every one. The sample holds under 95,000 clones, 88% seen once. Of note for this clone: Its target is unknown.

Analyses pooled second doses at about 4 or about 12 weeks. The V gene lost 0 bases and the J gene lost 1 base, with 10 bases spanning the gap. Per germline, CDR1 SGHNT and CDR2 YYREEE (reference sequence). This CDR3 contains 15 residues. This sequence joins TRBV5-4 and TRBJ2-5, with D tentatively TRBD1 (6 bases). Sequencing used peripheral blood, obtained 28 days after the second AZD1222 dose. The clonotype comes from an adult who received the AZD1222 COVID-19 vaccine. The CDR3 coding sequence is TGTGCCAGCAGCTTGGCAGGGGCGATCCAAGAGACCCAGTACTTC. Translation gives CASSLAGAIQETQYF.